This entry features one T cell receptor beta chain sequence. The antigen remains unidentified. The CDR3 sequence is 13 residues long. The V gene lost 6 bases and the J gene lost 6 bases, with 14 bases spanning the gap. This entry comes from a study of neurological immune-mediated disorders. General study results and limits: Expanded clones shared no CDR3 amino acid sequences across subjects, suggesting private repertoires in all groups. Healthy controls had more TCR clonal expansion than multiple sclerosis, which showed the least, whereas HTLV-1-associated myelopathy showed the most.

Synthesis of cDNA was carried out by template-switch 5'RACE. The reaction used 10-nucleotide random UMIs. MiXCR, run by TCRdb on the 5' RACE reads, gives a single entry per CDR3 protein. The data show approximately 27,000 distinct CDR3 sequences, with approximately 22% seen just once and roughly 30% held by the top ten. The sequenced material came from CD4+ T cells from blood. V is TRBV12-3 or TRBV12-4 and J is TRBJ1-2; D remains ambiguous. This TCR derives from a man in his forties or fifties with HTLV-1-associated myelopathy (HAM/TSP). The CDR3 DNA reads TGTGCCAGCAGCATCGGGAGCGGGGATGGCTACACCTTC. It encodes CASSIGSGDGYTF.